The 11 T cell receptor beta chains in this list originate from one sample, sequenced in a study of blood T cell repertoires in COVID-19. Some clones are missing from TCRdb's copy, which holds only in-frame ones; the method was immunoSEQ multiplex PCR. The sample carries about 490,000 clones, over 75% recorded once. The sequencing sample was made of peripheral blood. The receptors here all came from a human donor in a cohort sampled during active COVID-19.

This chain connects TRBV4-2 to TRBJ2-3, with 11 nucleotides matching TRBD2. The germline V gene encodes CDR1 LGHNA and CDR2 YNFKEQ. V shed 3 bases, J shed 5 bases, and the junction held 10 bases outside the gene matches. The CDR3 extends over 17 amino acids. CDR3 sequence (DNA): TGTGCCAGCAGCCAGGTTGTAGCGGGAGGGCCTCAAGATACGCAGTATTTT. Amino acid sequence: CASSQVVAGGPQDTQYF.

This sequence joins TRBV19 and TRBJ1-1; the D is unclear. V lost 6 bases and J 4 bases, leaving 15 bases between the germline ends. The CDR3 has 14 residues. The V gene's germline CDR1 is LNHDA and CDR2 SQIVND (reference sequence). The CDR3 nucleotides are TGTGCCAGTAGATTCCGTCGGGAGGTCACTGAAGCTTTCTTT. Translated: CASRFRREVTEAFF.

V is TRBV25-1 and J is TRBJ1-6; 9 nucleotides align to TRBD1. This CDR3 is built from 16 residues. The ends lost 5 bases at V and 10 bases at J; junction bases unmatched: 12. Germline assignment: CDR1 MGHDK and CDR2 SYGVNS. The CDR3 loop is CASSKKERQGGSPLHF. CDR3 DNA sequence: TGTGCCAGCAGTAAAAAGGAGAGACAGGGGGGCTCACCCCTCCACTTT.

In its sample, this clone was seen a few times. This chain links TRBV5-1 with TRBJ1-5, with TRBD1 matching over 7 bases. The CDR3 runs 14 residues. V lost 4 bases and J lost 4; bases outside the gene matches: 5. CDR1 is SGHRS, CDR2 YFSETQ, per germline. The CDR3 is CASSPGTENQPQHF. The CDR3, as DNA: TGCGCCAGCAGCCCTGGGACAGAGAATCAGCCCCAGCATTTT.

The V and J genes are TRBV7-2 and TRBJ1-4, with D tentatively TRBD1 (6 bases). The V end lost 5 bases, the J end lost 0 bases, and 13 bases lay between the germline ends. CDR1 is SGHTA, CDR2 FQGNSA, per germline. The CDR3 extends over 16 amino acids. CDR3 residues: CASSLLGAATNEKLFF. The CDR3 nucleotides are TGTGCCAGCAGCCTCTTGGGGGCAGCAACTAATGAAAAACTGTTTTTT.

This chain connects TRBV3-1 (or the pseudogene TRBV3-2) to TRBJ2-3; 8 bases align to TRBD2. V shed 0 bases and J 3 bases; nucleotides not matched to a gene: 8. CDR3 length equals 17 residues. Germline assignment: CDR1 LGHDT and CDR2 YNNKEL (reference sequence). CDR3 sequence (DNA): TGTGCCAGCAGCCAAGATCTAGGGAGCGGGAGTACAGATACGCAGTATTTT. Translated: CASSQDLGSGSTDTQYF.

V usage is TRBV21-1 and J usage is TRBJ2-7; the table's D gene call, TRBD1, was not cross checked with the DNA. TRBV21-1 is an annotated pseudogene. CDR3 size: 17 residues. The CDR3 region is CASSKGASGTEDYEQYF. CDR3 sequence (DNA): TGTGCCAGCAGCAAAGGAGCCTCCGGGACAGAAGACTACGAGCAGTACTTC.

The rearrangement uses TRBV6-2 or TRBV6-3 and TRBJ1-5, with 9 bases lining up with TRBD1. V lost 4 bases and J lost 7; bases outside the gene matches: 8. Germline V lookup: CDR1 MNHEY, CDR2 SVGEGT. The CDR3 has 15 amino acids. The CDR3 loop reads CASSLLGQGRQPQHF. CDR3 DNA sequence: TGTGCCAGCAGTTTACTAGGACAGGGGCGGCAGCCCCAGCATTTT.

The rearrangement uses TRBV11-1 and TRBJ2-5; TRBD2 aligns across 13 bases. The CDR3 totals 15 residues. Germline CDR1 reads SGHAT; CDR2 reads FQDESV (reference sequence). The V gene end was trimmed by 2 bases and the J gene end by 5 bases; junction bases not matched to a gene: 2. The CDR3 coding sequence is TGTGCCAGCAGCTTAACTAGCGGGAGGGGGGAGACCCAGTACTTC. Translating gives CASSLTSGRGETQYF.

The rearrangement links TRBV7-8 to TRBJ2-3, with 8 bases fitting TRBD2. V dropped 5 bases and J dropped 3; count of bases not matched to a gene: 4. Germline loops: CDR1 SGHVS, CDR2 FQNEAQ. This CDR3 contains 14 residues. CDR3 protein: CASSRAGATDTQYF. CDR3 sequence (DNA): TGTGCCAGCAGCCGAGCGGGAGCTACAGATACGCAGTATTTT.

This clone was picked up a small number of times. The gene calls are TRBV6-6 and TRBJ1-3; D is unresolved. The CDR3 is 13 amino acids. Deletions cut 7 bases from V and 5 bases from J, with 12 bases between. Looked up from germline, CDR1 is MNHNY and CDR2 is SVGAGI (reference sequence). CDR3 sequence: CASKISGRNTIYF. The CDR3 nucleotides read TGTGCCAGCAAGATCTCGGGTCGAAACACCATATATTTT.